Presented here are 10 T cell receptor beta chains from one specimen sequenced in a study of cytomegalovirus exposure and HLA in healthy donors. PCR was performed using 60 Vbeta and 13 Jbeta primers. Using immunoSEQ multiplex PCR, the repertoire was profiled, and TCRdb retains in-frame clones only, with some absent. Here the sample spans roughly 290,000 clones, about four fifths being singletons. The sequenced sample consisted of PBMCs. Receptor source: a girl aged 2 to 10 in good health and CMV-seronegative.

This rearrangement joins TRBV6-5 to TRBJ1-5, with 8 bases matching TRBD1. The CDR3 loop spans 15 amino acids. Germline V gene lookup returns CDR1 MNHEY and CDR2 SVGAGI. The V gene end was trimmed by 0 bases and the J gene end by 5 bases; junction bases not matched to a gene: 3. The CDR3 spells CASSYSGQGDQPQHF. The DNA of the CDR3 is TGTGCCAGCAGTTACTCCGGACAGGGAGATCAGCCCCAGCATTTT.

The V gene is TRBV5-5, the J gene TRBJ2-5, with a weak D call TRBD1 (7 bases). Germline V gives CDR1 SGHKS, CDR2 YYEKEE (reference sequence). V lost 0 bases, J lost 4 bases, and 10 bases lay in between. The CDR3 loop spans 14 amino acids. DNA of the CDR3: TGTGCCAGCAGCTTGGGGAGGGGGCCAGAGACCCAGTACTTC. Its protein is CASSLGRGPETQYF.

A few counts support this clone. As DNA, the CDR3 is TGCGCCAGCAGCCAAGATCAGCCTTCGGGGGACTATGGCTACACCTTC. Translating gives CASSQDQPSGDYGYTF. V is TRBV4-1 and J is TRBJ1-2; a weak D match, TRBD1 (5 bases). V was cut by 0 bases and J by 3 bases, with 14 bases left in between. CDR3 length equals 16 residues. The V gene's germline CDR1 is MGHRA and CDR2 YSYEKL.

This clone was detected a few times. The chain combines TRBV10-3 with TRBJ1-6; 9 bases map to TRBD1. Germline CDR1 is ENHRY and CDR2 is SYGVKD. J was trimmed by 7 bases and V by 2 bases; bases with no gene match: 3. The CDR3 spans 15 residues. CDR3 sequence: CAISEGGTGNSPLHF. CDR3 DNA sequence: TGTGCCATCAGTGAGGGTGGGACAGGGAATTCACCCCTCCACTTT.

The chain employs TRBV5-1 and TRBJ2-7, with 8 positions matching TRBD1. CDR3 length: 14 residues. The ends lost 4 bases at V and 4 bases at J; junction bases unmatched: 7. Germline-derived CDR1 and CDR2 are SGHRS and YFSETQ. The CDR3 coding sequence is TGCGCCAGCAGCACAACAGGGGGGAGTTACGAGCAGTACTTC. Amino acids: CASSTTGGSYEQYF.

This rearrangement joins TRBV27 to TRBJ1-2; D not resolved. With 8 bases removed from V and 5 bases from J, the gap between germline ends came to 15 bases. Germline V CDR1 and CDR2: MNHEY, SMNVEV (reference sequence). This CDR3 contains 13 residues. CDR3 sequence (DNA): TGTGCCAGCGGCGTGGGAGGCCTATATGGCTACACCTTC. The encoded protein is CASGVGGLYGYTF.

This sequence joins TRBV9 and TRBJ2-3; D may be TRBD2 (5 bases). This CDR3 region has 13 residues. V shed 7 bases and J shed 2 bases, with 11 bases lying between them. Germline loops: CDR1 SGDLS, CDR2 YYNGEE. CDR3 DNA: TGTGCCAGCGGAGACTACGTCACAGATACGCAGTATTTT. It encodes CASGDYVTDTQYF.

This clone came up a few times. The genes are TRBV20-1 and TRBJ1-2; the D is unclear. CDR3 length: 10 residues. The germline V gene encodes CDR1 DFQATT and CDR2 SNEGSKA (reference sequence). V was trimmed by 6 bases and J by 4 bases, leaving 6 bases between them. The CDR3 DNA follows: TGCAGTGCCAGGTCCTATGGCTACACCTTC. The encoded protein is CSARSYGYTF.

There are a few counts of this clone. This chain links TRBV6-1 with TRBJ1-1; D may be TRBD1 (5 bases). This CDR3 spans 14 amino acids. CDR1 MNHNS and CDR2 SASEGT come from the germline V gene. The V and J ends lost 9 bases and 0 bases respectively, with 14 bases between them. The CDR3, as DNA: TGTGCCAGTTCGCGGGGCCCCATGAACACTGAAGCTTTCTTT. This gives the protein CASSRGPMNTEAFF.

CDR3 coding DNA: TGTGCCAGCAGCTTGGTCGACAGTCTAATGAACACTGAAGCTTTCTTT. Its protein product is CASSLVDSLMNTEAFF. The V gene is TRBV5-8, the J gene TRBJ1-1; a possible D gene is TRBD1 (5 bases). The CDR3 spans 16 residues. Germline loops: CDR1 SGHTS, CDR2 YDEGEE. V lost 0 bases and J 0 bases, leaving 12 bases between the germline ends. The full variable domain, rest sourced from reference TRBV5-8 and TRBJ1-1, is EAGVTQSPTHLIKTRGQQATLRCSPISGHTSVYWYQQALGLGLQFLLWYDEGEERNRGNFPPRFSGRQFPNYSSELNVNALELEDSALYLCASSLVDSLMNTEAFFGQGTRLTVV.